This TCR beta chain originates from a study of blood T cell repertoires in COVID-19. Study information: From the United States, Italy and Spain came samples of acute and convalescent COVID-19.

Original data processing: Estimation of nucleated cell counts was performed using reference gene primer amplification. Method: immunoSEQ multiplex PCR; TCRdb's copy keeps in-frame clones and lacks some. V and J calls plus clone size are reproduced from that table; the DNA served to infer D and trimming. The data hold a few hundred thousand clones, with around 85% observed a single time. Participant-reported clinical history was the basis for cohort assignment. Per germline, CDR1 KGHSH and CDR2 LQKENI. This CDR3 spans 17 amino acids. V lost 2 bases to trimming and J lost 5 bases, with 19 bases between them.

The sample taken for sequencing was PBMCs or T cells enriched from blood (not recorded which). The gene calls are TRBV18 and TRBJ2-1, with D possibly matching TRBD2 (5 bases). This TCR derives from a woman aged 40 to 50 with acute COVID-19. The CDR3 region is CASSPIREGAYNNEQFF. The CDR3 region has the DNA TGTGCCAGCTCACCAATTCGGGAAGGCGCCTACAACAATGAGCAGTTCTTC.